The TCR beta chain described here comes from a study of glioma-infiltrating T cells after dendritic cell vaccination. Study details: Autologous tumor lysate was loaded overnight onto monocyte-derived dendritic cells grown less than 8 days with IL-4 and GM-CSF. Three intradermal dendritic cell vaccine injections were given every two weeks.

Germline loops: CDR1 SQVTM, CDR2 ANQGSEA. After removal of 3 bases from V and 1 base from J, the junction contained 3 bases not matched to a gene. The CDR3 has 14 amino acids. Primers: 60 V beta forward and 13 J beta reverse. TCRdb keeps only in-frame clones here, not all; method: immunoSEQ multiplex PCR. Counted here are 85,000 to 100,000 clones, 80% to 90% occurring once; the ten biggest clones make up approximately 2%. Time point in this sample: after dendritic cell vaccination, including at tumor progression/relapse. PBMC were collected before vaccination, two weeks after the third vaccination, and at progression.

The sample was blood, taken after dendritic cell vaccination. This rearrangement joins TRBV29-1 to TRBJ2-1; TRBD2 matches at 7 bases. The receptor was isolated from a human donor with glioblastoma. The CDR3 sequence: CSVDNGGSYNEQFF. DNA of the CDR3: TGCAGCGTTGACAACGGGGGGTCCTACAATGAGCAGTTCTTC.